These 12 T cell receptor beta chains came from one sample sequenced in a study of human T cells and chemical hapten exposure. Time point described: healthy volunteer bleed at 2 weeks. Sequencing started from total RNA isolated from unfractionated whole blood. TCRdb ran MiXCR on the RACE reads and lists one entry per CDR3 protein. Of some 46,000 distinct CDR3 sequences in the sample, approximately 4.5% were seen once. Sequenced: whole blood. Receptors were obtained from a female donor in good health. Some clones in this sample may be carry-over from other donors' samples.

The table lists this clonotype with many counts. The V gene is TRBV30, the J gene TRBJ1-2, with TRBD1 matching 7 bases. Germline V lookup: CDR1 GTSNPN, CDR2 SVGIG (reference sequence). This CDR3 is 13 amino acids long. Germline trimming cut 5 bases from V and 3 bases from J; bases unmatched to any gene: 6. CDR3 sequence: CAWSQTGYYGYTF. CDR3 DNA sequence: TGTGCCTGGTCCCAGACAGGGTACTATGGCTACACCTTC.

There are many counts of this clonotype. V gene TRBV7-2 combines with J gene TRBJ2-5, with 7 bases fitting TRBD1. The CDR3 sequence is 17 residues long. In germline, CDR1 is SGHTA, CDR2 FQGNSA. V lost 5 bases, J lost 5 bases, and 17 bases stayed unmatched. Here the CDR3 reads CASSIPKTTGFGETQYF. CDR3 nucleotides: TGTGCCAGCAGCATACCAAAAACGACAGGGTTTGGGGAGACCCAGTACTTC.

V gene TRBV13 combines with J gene TRBJ1-1; D possibly corresponds to TRBD1 (5 bases). The CDR3 has 18 amino acids. The V end lost 6 bases, the J end lost 4 bases, and 27 bases lay between the germline ends. Germline V CDR1 and CDR2: PRHDT, FYEKMQ (reference sequence). The CDR3 DNA reads TGTGCCAGCAGTCTAAGCTTTACCGGTAGGGTCGGGGGCACTGAAGCTTTCTTT. This sequence encodes CASSLSFTGRVGGTEAFF.

This clonotype has at least ten counts. V gene TRBV5-5 combines with J gene TRBJ1-6, with D unresolved. Germline V lookup: CDR1 SGHKS, CDR2 YYEKEE (reference sequence). V was cut by 2 bases and J by 9 bases, with 12 bases left in between. The CDR3 runs 14 residues. The CDR3 loop reads CASSFWSRSSPLHF. The DNA of the CDR3 is TGTGCCAGCAGCTTTTGGTCCCGGAGTTCACCCCTCCACTTT.

This clonotype was observed many times. The chain employs TRBV7-9 and TRBJ1-1; D is unclear. The CDR3 contains 15 residues. Germline V CDR1 and CDR2: SEHNR, FQNEAQ (reference sequence). V was cut by 3 bases and J by 4 bases, with 15 bases left in between. The chain's CDR3 is CASSFALVLGTEAFF. CDR3 DNA sequence: TGTGCCAGCAGCTTCGCCCTGGTGTTGGGCACTGAAGCTTTCTTT.

This clonotype occurred many times. The chain carries TRBV20-1 and TRBJ1-1; D ambiguous. In germline, CDR1 is DFQATT, CDR2 SNEGSKA (reference sequence). The CDR3 covers 10 residues. V was clipped by 6 bases and J by 1 base, with 3 bases between them. This CDR3 is CSAKNTEAFF. For the CDR3, the DNA is TGCAGTGCCAAGAACACTGAAGCTTTCTTT.

This clonotype was detected ten times or more. This chain connects TRBV2 to TRBJ2-6; 10 bases match TRBD1. Trimming cost V 11 bases and J 3 bases; bases outside gene matches: 13. The length of the CDR3 is 17 residues. Germline V CDR1 and CDR2: SNHLY, FYNNEI. Written as DNA, the CDR3 is TGTGCCGGAGGAAGGGACAGGGGAGGCTTTGGGGCCAACGTCCTGACTTTC. As protein: CAGGRDRGGFGANVLTF.

This clonotype was detected ten times or more. This rearrangement joins TRBV15 to TRBJ1-5; TRBD1 matches 7 bases. From germline, CDR1 is LNHNV and CDR2 YYDKDF (reference sequence). This CDR3 spans 15 amino acids. Trimming took 1 base from V and 6 from J; bases not matched to a gene: 6. The CDR3 protein is CATSRGQGESQPQHF. The CDR3 DNA follows: TGTGCCACCAGCAGAGGACAGGGTGAAAGTCAGCCCCAGCATTTT.

This clonotype was recorded at least ten times. This chain connects TRBV29-1 to TRBJ1-3, with unresolved D. Germline V gives CDR1 SQVTM, CDR2 ANQGSEA. The CDR3 runs to 11 residues. The ends were cut back, 5 bases at V and 0 bases at J, with 2 bases in the middle. The CDR3 reads CSVTSGNTIYF. DNA of the CDR3: TGCAGCGTTACCTCTGGAAACACCATATATTTT.

The table lists this clonotype with many counts. The chain has TRBV6-1 and TRBJ2-7; D is ambiguous. The length of the CDR3 is 13 residues. V was shortened by 9 bases and J by 0 bases, with 12 bases between the two germline ends. Germline V gene lookup returns CDR1 MNHNS and CDR2 SASEGT. The CDR3 region is CASRQASSYEQYF. In DNA form, the CDR3 reads TGTGCCAGTAGGCAGGCAAGCTCCTACGAGCAGTACTTC.

This clonotype was detected many times. The gene calls are TRBV12-3 or TRBV12-4 and TRBJ1-2; 10 bases fit TRBD1. There are 15 residues in the CDR3. Germline trimming cut 4 bases from V and 7 bases from J; bases unmatched to any gene: 9. DNA of the CDR3: TGTGCCAGCAGTTCTTGGGGACAGGGGATGGCTGGCTACACCTTC. As protein: CASSSWGQGMAGYTF.

Many counts were recorded for this clonotype. The chain employs TRBV15 and TRBJ2-7; D uncertain. The CDR3 runs 12 residues. V was clipped by 3 bases and J by 6 bases, with 9 bases between them. Germline V lookup: CDR1 LNHNV, CDR2 YYDKDF (reference sequence). The chain's CDR3 is CATSSSDIEQYF. Written as DNA, the CDR3 is TGTGCCACCAGCAGCTCTGATATCGAGCAGTACTTC.